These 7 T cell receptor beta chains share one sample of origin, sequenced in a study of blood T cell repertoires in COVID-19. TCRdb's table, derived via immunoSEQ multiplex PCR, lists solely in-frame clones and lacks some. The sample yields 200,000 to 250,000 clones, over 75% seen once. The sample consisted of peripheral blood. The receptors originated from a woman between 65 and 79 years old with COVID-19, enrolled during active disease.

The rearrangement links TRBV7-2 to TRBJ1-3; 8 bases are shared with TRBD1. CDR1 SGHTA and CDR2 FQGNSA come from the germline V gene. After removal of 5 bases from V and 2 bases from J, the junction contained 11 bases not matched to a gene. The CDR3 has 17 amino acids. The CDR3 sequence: CASSPLSTGVTGNTIYF. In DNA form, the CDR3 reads TGTGCCAGCAGCCCCCTCTCGACAGGGGTGACTGGAAACACCATATATTTT.

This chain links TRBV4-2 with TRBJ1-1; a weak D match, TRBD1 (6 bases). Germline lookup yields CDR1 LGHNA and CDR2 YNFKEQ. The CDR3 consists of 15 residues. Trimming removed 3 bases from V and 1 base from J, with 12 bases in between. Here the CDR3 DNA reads TGTGCCAGCAGCCACCCCCCCAGGGGGAACACTGAAGCTTTCTTT. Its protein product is CASSHPPRGNTEAFF.

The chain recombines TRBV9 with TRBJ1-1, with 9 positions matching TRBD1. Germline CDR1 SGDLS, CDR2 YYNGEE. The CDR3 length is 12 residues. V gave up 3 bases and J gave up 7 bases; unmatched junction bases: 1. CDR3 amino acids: CASSAGQGEAFF. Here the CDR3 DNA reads TGTGCCAGCAGCGCGGGACAGGGTGAAGCTTTCTTT.

CDR3 in amino acids: CASSLANLYGYTF. CDR3 coding DNA: TGTGCCAGCAGTTTGGCCAATCTCTATGGCTACACCTTC. V and J are TRBV6-5 and TRBJ1-2; no reliable D call. V was trimmed by 4 bases and J by 4 bases, leaving 10 bases between them. CDR1 and CDR2 from the germline V gene are MNHEY and SVGAGI. CDR3 size: 13 residues.

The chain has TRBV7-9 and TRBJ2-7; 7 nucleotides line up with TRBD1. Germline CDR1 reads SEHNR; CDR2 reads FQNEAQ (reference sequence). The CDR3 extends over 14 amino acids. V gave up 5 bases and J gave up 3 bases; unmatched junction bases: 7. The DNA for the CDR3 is TGTGCCAGCAGCCCACCGGGACAGAACTACGAGCAGTACTTC. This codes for CASSPPGQNYEQYF.

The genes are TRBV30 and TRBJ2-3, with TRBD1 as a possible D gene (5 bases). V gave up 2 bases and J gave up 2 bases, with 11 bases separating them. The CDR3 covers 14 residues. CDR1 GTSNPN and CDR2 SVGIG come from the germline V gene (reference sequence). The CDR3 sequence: CAWSSGPDTDTQYF. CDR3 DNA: TGTGCCTGGAGTTCAGGGCCCGACACAGATACGCAGTATTTT.

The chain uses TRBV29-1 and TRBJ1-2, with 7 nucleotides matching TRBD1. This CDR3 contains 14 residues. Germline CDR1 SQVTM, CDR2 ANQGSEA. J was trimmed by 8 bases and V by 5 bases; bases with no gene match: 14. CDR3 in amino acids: CSVSTGPTMVGYTF. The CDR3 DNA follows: TGCAGCGTTTCGACAGGGCCTACGATGGTAGGCTACACCTTC.